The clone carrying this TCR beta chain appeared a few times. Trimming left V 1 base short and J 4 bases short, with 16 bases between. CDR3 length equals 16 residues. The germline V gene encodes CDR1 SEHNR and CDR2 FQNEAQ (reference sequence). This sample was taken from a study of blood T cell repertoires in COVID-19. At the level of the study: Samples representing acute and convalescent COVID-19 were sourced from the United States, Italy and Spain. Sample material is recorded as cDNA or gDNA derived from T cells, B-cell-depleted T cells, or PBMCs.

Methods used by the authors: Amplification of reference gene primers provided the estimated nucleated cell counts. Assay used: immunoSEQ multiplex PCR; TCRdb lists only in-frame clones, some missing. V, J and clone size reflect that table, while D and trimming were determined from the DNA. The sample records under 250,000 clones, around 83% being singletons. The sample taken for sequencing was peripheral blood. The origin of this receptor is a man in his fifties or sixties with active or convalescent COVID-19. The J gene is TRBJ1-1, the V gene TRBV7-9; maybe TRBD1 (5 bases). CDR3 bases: TGTGCCAGCAGCTTAGTTGGGGATGGAAGGGGCACTGAAGCTTTCTTT. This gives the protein CASSLVGDGRGTEAFF.